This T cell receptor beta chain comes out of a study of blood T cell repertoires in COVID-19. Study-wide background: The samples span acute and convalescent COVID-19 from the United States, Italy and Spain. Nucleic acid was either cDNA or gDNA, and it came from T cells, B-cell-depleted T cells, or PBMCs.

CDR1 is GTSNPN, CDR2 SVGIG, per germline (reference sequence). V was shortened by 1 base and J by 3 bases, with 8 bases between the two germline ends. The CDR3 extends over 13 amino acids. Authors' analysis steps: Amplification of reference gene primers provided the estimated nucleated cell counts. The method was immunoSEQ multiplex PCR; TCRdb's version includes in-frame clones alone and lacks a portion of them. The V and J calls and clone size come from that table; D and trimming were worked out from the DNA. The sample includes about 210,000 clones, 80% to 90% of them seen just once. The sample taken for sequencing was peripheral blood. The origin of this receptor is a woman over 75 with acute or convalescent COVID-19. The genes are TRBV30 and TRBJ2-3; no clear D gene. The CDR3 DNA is TGTGCCTGGAGTGCGACAAGGACAGATACGCAGTATTTT. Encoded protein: CAWSATRTDTQYF.